Each of the 23 T cell receptor beta chains below was sequenced from the same sample in a study of blood T cell repertoires in COVID-19. The method was immunoSEQ multiplex PCR; TCRdb's version includes in-frame clones alone and lacks a portion of them. Of 65,000 to 75,000 clones listed, about four fifths are singletons. The specimen sequenced was peripheral blood. These receptors were collected from a man aged 65-85 years with acute or convalescent COVID-19.

The gene calls are TRBV10-3 and TRBJ1-3; no definite D call. V was pared by 0 bases and J by 1 base, with 10 bases between. This CDR3 is built from 16 residues. Germline lookup yields CDR1 ENHRY and CDR2 SYGVKD. The CDR3 nucleotides read TGTGCCATCAGTGAGTCCCCAGTCCTGTCTGGAAACACCATATATTTT. It is translated as CAISESPVLSGNTIYF.

V and J are TRBV27 and TRBJ2-7, with a weak D call TRBD2 (5 bases). V was trimmed by 8 bases and J by 4 bases, leaving 18 bases between them. Looked up from germline, CDR1 is MNHEY and CDR2 is SMNVEV (reference sequence). This CDR3 is built from 14 residues. This CDR3 reads CASGVSGLSYEQYF. DNA for the CDR3: TGTGCCAGCGGCGTGTCGGGGTTGAGTTACGAGCAGTACTTC.

V gene TRBV5-1 combines with J gene TRBJ1-4; D may be TRBD1 (5 bases). The CDR3 totals 15 residues. The V end lost 4 bases, the J end lost 7 bases, and 17 bases lay between the germline ends. Germline lookup yields CDR1 SGHRS and CDR2 YFSETQ. CDR3 protein: CASSPLDRTGEKLFF. CDR3 bases: TGCGCCAGCAGCCCCCTAGACAGAACCGGTGAAAAACTGTTTTTT.

The chain recombines TRBV2 with TRBJ1-4; 8 bases agree with TRBD1. Germline V gene data show CDR1 as SNHLY and CDR2 as FYNNEI. This CDR3 region has 15 residues. Trimming removed 5 bases from V and 3 bases from J; junction bases left unmatched: 5. The CDR3: CASSSGQGPNEKLFF. For the CDR3, the DNA is TGTGCCAGCAGTTCTGGACAGGGTCCTAATGAAAAACTGTTTTTT.

The chain combines TRBV27 with TRBJ1-1, with 10 bases that match TRBD1. The germline CDR1 and CDR2 sequences are MNHEY and SMNVEV (reference sequence). The CDR3 totals 14 residues. V lost 5 bases to trimming and J lost 4 bases; unmatched junction nucleotides: 4. The CDR3 reads CASSGTGAATEAFF. In DNA form, the CDR3 reads TGTGCCAGCAGTGGGACAGGGGCGGCCACTGAAGCTTTCTTT.

The chain joins TRBV5-5 to TRBJ2-1; unclear D gene. The germline V and J ends were trimmed by 4 bases and 8 bases, with 10 bases remaining between them. Germline V gives CDR1 SGHKS, CDR2 YYEKEE (reference sequence). CDR3 length: 12 residues. The CDR3 loop reads CASSPLGDEQFF. CDR3 bases: TGTGCCAGCAGCCCTCTAGGTGATGAGCAGTTCTTC.

This clone was seen more than once but under ten times. The chain has TRBV28 and TRBJ2-5; 8 bases line up with TRBD2. Per germline, CDR1 MDHEN and CDR2 SYDVKM. The CDR3 has 14 residues. V was clipped by 5 bases and J by 5 bases; unmatched bases: 7. The CDR3 sequence is CASSRSGGVETQYF. The CDR3 bases are TGTGCCAGCAGTCGTTCCGGGGGGGTGGAGACCCAGTACTTC.

The chain recombines TRBV25-1 with TRBJ2-3; no reliable D call. CDR3 size: 16 residues. With 5 bases removed from V and 5 bases from J, the gap between germline ends came to 20 bases. The germline V gene has CDR1 MGHDK and CDR2 SYGVNS. CDR3 loop: CASSPGSPVSQDTQYF. In DNA, the CDR3 is TGTGCCAGCAGTCCCGGGTCTCCCGTGAGTCAAGATACGCAGTATTTT.

On this clone itself: One end of the junction varies from germline; a read error may be responsible. The chain couples TRBV18 to TRBJ2-4, with D possibly being TRBD1 (6 bases). Germline lookup yields CDR1 KGHSH and CDR2 LQKENI. The CDR3 has 15 residues. In DNA, the CDR3 is TGTGCCAACTCACCAGGGGAGACCTCTAAAAACATTCAGTACTTC. It encodes CANSPGETSKNIQYF.

This chain connects TRBV28 to TRBJ1-6; D remains ambiguous. Germline V gene data show CDR1 as MDHEN and CDR2 as SYDVKM. Trimming removed 6 bases from V and 5 bases from J, with 17 bases in between. The CDR3 has 16 residues. In DNA, the CDR3 is TGTGCCAGCAGCCCAAGACTAGTCCTCAATAATTCACCCCTCCACTTT. Protein: CASSPRLVLNNSPLHF. The variable domain in full, completed from reference TRBV28 and TRBJ1-6, reads DVKVTQSSRYLVKRTGEKVFLECVQDMDHENMFWYRQDPGLGLRLIYFSYDVKMKEKGDIPEGYSVSREKKERFSLILESASTNQTSMYLCASSPRLVLNNSPLHFGNGTRLTVT.

CDR3 in DNA: TGTGCCAGCAGTTTATGGAGTGCCTACAATGAGCAGTTCTTC. This codes for CASSLWSAYNEQFF. This sequence joins TRBV28 and TRBJ2-1; D is ambiguous. The germline gives CDR1 MDHEN, CDR2 SYDVKM. The CDR3 has 14 amino acids. V lost 0 bases and J lost 2, with 5 bases in between.

The chain has TRBV5-1 and TRBJ1-4; 7 bases are shared with TRBD1. This CDR3 has 14 residues. The V gene's germline CDR1 is SGHRS and CDR2 YFSETQ. V lost 3 bases, J lost 4 bases, and 3 bases stayed unmatched. DNA of the CDR3: TGCGCCAGCAGCTCCGGACAGGTTAATGAAAAACTGTTTTTT. This encodes CASSSGQVNEKLFF.

This clone was counted a few times. CDR3 sequence reads: CASSSTANYEQYF. CDR3 sequence (DNA): TGTGCCAGTAGTTCGACAGCGAACTACGAGCAGTACTTC. The chain links TRBV19 to TRBJ2-7; a possible D gene is TRBD1 (5 bases). Per the germline V gene, CDR1 is LNHDA and CDR2 is SQIVND (reference sequence). This CDR3 contains 13 residues. The V end lost 5 bases, the J end lost 3 bases, and 11 bases lay between the germline ends.

The chain recombines TRBV19 with TRBJ1-2; D may be TRBD1 (6 bases). CDR1 is LNHDA, CDR2 SQIVND, per germline (reference sequence). The CDR3 length is 17 residues. The V end was cut by 3 bases, the J end by 1 base, with 18 bases between. The CDR3: CASSMVIRGTLNYGYTF. The CDR3 nucleotides read TGTGCCAGTAGTATGGTGATCAGGGGCACGCTTAACTATGGCTACACCTTC.

This chain links TRBV3-1 (or the pseudogene TRBV3-2) with TRBJ2-7; 9 bases align to TRBD2. The V gene's germline CDR1 is LGHDT and CDR2 YNNKEL (reference sequence). This CDR3 spans 15 amino acids. V was pared by 4 bases and J by 4 bases, with 8 bases of the junction left unmatched. CDR3 loop: CASSPSLAGSYEQYF. As DNA, the CDR3 is TGTGCCAGCAGCCCCAGCCTAGCGGGATCTTACGAGCAGTACTTC.

J is TRBJ2-5 and V is TRBV15; 7 bases line up with TRBD2. CDR3 size: 13 residues. V shed 6 bases, J shed 4 bases, and the junction held 5 bases outside the gene matches. Germline V lookup: CDR1 LNHNV, CDR2 YYDKDF (reference sequence). The CDR3 coding sequence is TGTGCCACCAGGGGGAGGGCCGGAGAGACCCAGTACTTC. Translating gives CATRGRAGETQYF.

V is TRBV7-6 and J is TRBJ2-7; no definite D call. The CDR3 covers 15 residues. V lost 5 bases, J lost 1 base, and 15 bases lay in between. CDR1 SGHVS and CDR2 FNYEAQ come from the germline V gene. The CDR3 nucleotides read TGTGCCAGCAGCCAGAGCGATGTTGGTTCCTACGAGCAGTACTTC. Translation gives CASSQSDVGSYEQYF. Full variable domain (rest looked up from reference TRBV7-6 and TRBJ2-7): GAGVSQSPRYKVTKRGQDVALRCDPISGHVSLYWYRQALGQGPEFLTYFNYEAQQDKSGLPNDRFSAERPEGSISTLTIQRTEQRDSAMYRCASSQSDVGSYEQYFGPGTRLTVT.

The chain has TRBV29-1 and TRBJ2-3, with D possibly matching TRBD2 (6 bases). Germline V CDR1 and CDR2: SQVTM, ANQGSEA. This CDR3 has 15 amino acids. The V end was cut by 6 bases, the J end by 1 base, with 17 bases between. This CDR3 is CSVVALREGTDTQYF. The CDR3 nucleotides are TGCAGCGTCGTTGCCCTCAGGGAGGGCACAGATACGCAGTATTTT.

This clone turned up a few times. The J gene is TRBJ2-3, the V gene TRBV6-2 or TRBV6-3; 13 positions agree with TRBD2. V shed 2 bases and J 5 bases; nucleotides not matched to a gene: 4. The CDR3 contains 16 residues. Germline CDR1 and CDR2: MNHEY and SVGEGT. Here the CDR3 reads CASSYRTSGSGDTQYF. The DNA for the CDR3 is TGTGCCAGCAGTTACAGGACTAGCGGGAGTGGAGATACGCAGTATTTT.

The rearrangement joins TRBV11-2 to TRBJ2-1, with 8 bases fitting TRBD1. Germline values: CDR1 SGHAT, CDR2 FQNNGV. CDR3 length: 17 residues. V lost 8 bases and J lost 9; bases outside the gene matches: 21. The CDR3 region has the DNA TGTGCCAGCGCCATCAGGGGGCCGCCAGGGGCACAGGGTGAGCAGTTCTTC. It is translated as CASAIRGPPGAQGEQFF.

V and J are TRBV12-5 and TRBJ1-2, with TRBD1 identical over 7 bases. CDR1 and CDR2 from the germline V gene are LGHNT and FRNRAP. CDR3 size: 14 residues. V shed 7 bases and J 2 bases; nucleotides not matched to a gene: 7. The CDR3 nucleotides are TGTGCTAGTGCACCGGGACAGCGAAACTATGGCTACACCTTC. It codes for CASAPGQRNYGYTF.

The chain uses TRBV28 and TRBJ2-3, with 16 bases matching TRBD2. Losses at the gene ends were 5 bases for V and 8 bases for J; bases not matched to a gene: 13. CDR3 length equals 18 residues. The germline gives CDR1 MDHEN, CDR2 SYDVKM. CDR3 sequence: CASSISGTSGRAAVTQYF. DNA for the CDR3: TGTGCCAGCAGTATCTCCGGGACTAGCGGGAGGGCCGCCGTTACGCAGTATTTT.

This clone occurred a few times. The chain carries TRBV28 and TRBJ1-4; TRBD1 matches at 7 bases. This CDR3 contains 14 residues. Trimming at V came to 6 bases and at J to 7 bases, leaving 8 bases not matched to a gene. The germline V gene has CDR1 MDHEN and CDR2 SYDVKM. This CDR3 is CASSFSQGGEKLFF. Here the CDR3 DNA reads TGTGCCAGCAGCTTCAGTCAGGGGGGTGAAAAACTGTTTTTT.